This TCR beta chain was captured by sequencing in a study of T cells in Graves' hyperthyroidism and ophthalmopathy. Researchers amplified the TCR beta CDR3 regions from RNA transcripts. The study used the HTBI primer set for a first-round RT-PCR of the TCR CDR3. TCRdb reprocessed the multiplex PCR reads with MiXCR, giving one entry per CDR3 protein. The sample contains a few hundred thousand distinct CDR3 sequences, around 15% of which appear only once. Germline CDR1 is MNHEY and CDR2 is SMNVEV (reference sequence). The CDR3 totals 15 residues. Trimming stripped 4 bases from V and 0 bases from J, with 9 bases between.

This TCR was sampled from a woman in her 30s with Graves' ophthalmopathy. Sequenced input: blood. J is TRBJ2-2 and V is TRBV27; D is perhaps TRBD2 (6 bases). In nucleotides, the CDR3 is TGTGCCAGCAGTTCGGGGGACTCGAACACCGGGGAGCTGTTTTTT. The encoded protein is CASSSGDSNTGELFF.